One and the same sample provided the 11 T cell receptor beta chains below, sequenced in a study of T cell responses to AZD1222 COVID-19 vaccine. Libraries were prepared by immunoSEQ multiplex PCR; TCRdb keeps only in-frame clonotypes and omits some of them. The table shows about 150,000 clones, with more than 70% occurring only once. Here the sequenced sample was peripheral blood, taken on day 0 of MenACWY control vaccination. These receptors were taken from an adult in good health.

The chain links TRBV4-2 to TRBJ1-1; TRBD1 matches 7 bases. With V trimmed by 0 bases and J by 6 bases, 7 bases remained unmatched. Germline values: CDR1 LGHNA, CDR2 YNFKEQ. The CDR3 contains 15 residues. The CDR3 loop is CASSQDRWQGAEAFF. The CDR3 nucleotides are TGTGCCAGCAGCCAAGATCGGTGGCAGGGGGCTGAAGCTTTCTTT.

The rearrangement links TRBV6-1 to TRBJ2-5; 7 bases fit TRBD1. The germline V gene encodes CDR1 MNHNS and CDR2 SASEGT. The CDR3 has 16 amino acids. The V segment lost 3 bases and the J segment 0 bases; nucleotides outside the gene matches: 7. The CDR3 nucleotides read TGTGCCAGCAGTGAGTTGACAGGGCCGTACCAAGAGACCCAGTACTTC. Translation gives CASSELTGPYQETQYF.

The chain carries TRBV19 and TRBJ1-1; D unresolved. The CDR3 is made up of 13 amino acids. CDR1 LNHDA and CDR2 SQIVND come from the germline V gene (reference sequence). V lost 2 bases and J lost 0, with 4 bases in between. In DNA, the CDR3 is TGTGCCAGTAGTATACGGGTGAACACTGAAGCTTTCTTT. Its protein product is CASSIRVNTEAFF.

This chain's CDR3 is CASNIRVGPYEQYF. The CDR3 nucleotides read TGTGCCAGTAACATCAGGGTGGGCCCCTACGAGCAGTACTTC. This chain uses TRBV19 with TRBJ2-7; TRBD1 might be the D (5 bases). The CDR3 spans 14 residues. Germline V lookup: CDR1 LNHDA, CDR2 SQIVND (reference sequence). Between the trimmed V and J ends, which lost 7 bases and 2 bases, there was a span of 15 bases.

The genes are TRBV18 and TRBJ2-2; the D is unclear. CDR3 length: 14 amino acids. Looked up from germline, CDR1 is KGHSH and CDR2 is LQKENI. Trimming took 3 bases from V and 5 from J, leaving 10 bases between them. This CDR3 reads CASSPQRSTGELFF. Here the CDR3 DNA reads TGTGCCAGCTCACCTCAAAGGAGTACCGGGGAGCTGTTTTTT.

V is TRBV6-5 and J is TRBJ2-5; the D is unclear. V gave up 6 bases and J gave up 5 bases, with 7 bases separating them. CDR1 and CDR2 from the germline V gene are MNHEY and SVGAGI. This CDR3 region has 11 residues. In nucleotides, the CDR3 is TGTGCCAGCAGCAACGGGGAGACCCAGTACTTC. As protein: CASSNGETQYF.

The chain couples TRBV29-1 to TRBJ2-1; TRBD1 matches at 7 bases. This CDR3 spans 13 amino acids. Per the germline V gene, CDR1 is SQVTM and CDR2 is ANQGSEA. Trimming removed 7 bases from V and 7 bases from J; junction bases left unmatched: 10. DNA of the CDR3: TGCAGCGCAACCACGGGACAGCTGAATGAGCAGTTCTTC. It yields the protein CSATTGQLNEQFF.

The chain carries TRBV27 and TRBJ1-5, with a possible D match to TRBD1 (5 bases). Per germline, CDR1 MNHEY and CDR2 SMNVEV (reference sequence). V was clipped by 2 bases and J by 3 bases, with 8 bases between them. CDR3 length equals 14 residues. The chain's CDR3 is CASSLQGDNQPQHF. CDR3 in DNA: TGTGCCAGCAGTTTACAAGGGGACAATCAGCCCCAGCATTTT.

The genes are TRBV30 and TRBJ2-2, with D perhaps matching TRBD1 (5 bases). V was clipped by 0 bases and J by 6 bases, with 11 bases between them. The CDR3 contains 14 residues. Germline-derived CDR1 and CDR2 are GTSNPN and SVGIG (reference sequence). CDR3 in amino acids: CAWSVQGLAGELFF. The CDR3 coding sequence is TGTGCCTGGAGTGTCCAGGGCCTTGCCGGGGAGCTGTTTTTT. The whole variable domain, remainder taken from reference TRBV30 and TRBJ2-2, is SQTIHQWPATLVQPVGSPLSLECTVEGTSNPNLYWYRQAAGRGLQLLFYSVGIGQISSEVPQNLSASRPQDRQFILSSKKLLLSDSGFYLCAWSVQGLAGELFFGEGSRLTVL.

The chain joins TRBV11-1 to TRBJ2-7; 7 bases line up with TRBD2. The CDR3 contains 15 residues. Germline V gives CDR1 SGHAT, CDR2 FQDESV (reference sequence). The junction had 7 bases not matched to a gene; V was cut back by 3 bases and J by 2 bases. CDR3 protein: CASSLTGGLAYEQYF. The CDR3 nucleotides read TGTGCCAGCAGCTTGACGGGAGGCCTCGCCTACGAGCAGTACTTC.

This chain joins TRBV7-2 and TRBJ2-7; 11 bases are a match to TRBD1. This CDR3 is built from 14 residues. V lost 5 bases, J lost 4 bases, and 4 bases stayed unmatched. Germline V gene sequence: CDR1 SGHTA, CDR2 FQGNSA. CDR3 DNA: TGTGCCAGCAGCGGACAGGGGGCGGGGTACGAGCAGTACTTC. The encoded protein is CASSGQGAGYEQYF.